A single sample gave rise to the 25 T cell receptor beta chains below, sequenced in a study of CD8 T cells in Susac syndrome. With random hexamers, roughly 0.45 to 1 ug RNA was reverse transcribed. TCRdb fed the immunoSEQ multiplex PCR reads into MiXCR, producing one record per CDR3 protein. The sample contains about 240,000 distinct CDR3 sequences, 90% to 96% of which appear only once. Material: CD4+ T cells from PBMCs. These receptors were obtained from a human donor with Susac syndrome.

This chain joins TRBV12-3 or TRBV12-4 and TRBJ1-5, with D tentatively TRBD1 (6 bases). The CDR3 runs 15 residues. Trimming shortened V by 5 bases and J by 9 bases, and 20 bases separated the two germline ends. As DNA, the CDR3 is TGTGCCAGCAGTCCCTTAGGGGGGGCGGCCGGGCCCCAGCATTTT. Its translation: CASSPLGGAAGPQHF.

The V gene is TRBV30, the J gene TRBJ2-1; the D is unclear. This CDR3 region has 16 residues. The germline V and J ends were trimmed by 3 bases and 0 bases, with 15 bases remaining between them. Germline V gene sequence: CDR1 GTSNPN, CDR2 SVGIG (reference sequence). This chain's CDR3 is CAWSARPAGSYNEQFF. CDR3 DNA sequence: TGTGCCTGGAGCGCCCGACCTGCTGGCTCCTACAATGAGCAGTTCTTC.

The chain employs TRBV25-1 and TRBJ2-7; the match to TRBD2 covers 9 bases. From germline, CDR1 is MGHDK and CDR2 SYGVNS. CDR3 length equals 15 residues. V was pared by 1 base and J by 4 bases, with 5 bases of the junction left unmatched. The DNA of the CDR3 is TGTGCCAGCAGTGAATGGGCGGGAGGGCCGTACGAGCAGTACTTC. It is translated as CASSEWAGGPYEQYF.

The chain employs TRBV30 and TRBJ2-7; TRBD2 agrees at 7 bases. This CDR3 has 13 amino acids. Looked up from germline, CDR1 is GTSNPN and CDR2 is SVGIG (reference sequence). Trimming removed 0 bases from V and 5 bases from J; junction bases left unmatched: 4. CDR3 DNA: TGTGCCTGGAGTGTGAGACGGGGGGACGAGCAGTACTTC. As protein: CAWSVRRGDEQYF. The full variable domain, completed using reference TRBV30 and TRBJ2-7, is SQTIHQWPATLVQPVGSPLSLECTVEGTSNPNLYWYRQAAGRGLQLLFYSVGIGQISSEVPQNLSASRPQDRQFILSSKKLLLSDSGFYLCAWSVRRGDEQYFGPGTRLTVT.

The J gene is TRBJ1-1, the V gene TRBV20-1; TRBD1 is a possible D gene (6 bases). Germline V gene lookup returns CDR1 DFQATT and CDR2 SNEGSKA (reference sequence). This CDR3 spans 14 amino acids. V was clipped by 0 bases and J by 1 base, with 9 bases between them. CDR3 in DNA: TGCAGTGCTAGAGATCCCAGGGGGAACACTGAAGCTTTCTTT. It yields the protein CSARDPRGNTEAFF.

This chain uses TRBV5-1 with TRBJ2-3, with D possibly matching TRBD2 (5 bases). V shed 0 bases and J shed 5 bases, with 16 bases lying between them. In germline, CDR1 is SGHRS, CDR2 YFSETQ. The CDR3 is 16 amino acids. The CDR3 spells CASSLARGLAEDTQYF. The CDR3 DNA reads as TGCGCCAGCAGCTTGGCACGCGGGCTAGCAGAAGATACGCAGTATTTT.

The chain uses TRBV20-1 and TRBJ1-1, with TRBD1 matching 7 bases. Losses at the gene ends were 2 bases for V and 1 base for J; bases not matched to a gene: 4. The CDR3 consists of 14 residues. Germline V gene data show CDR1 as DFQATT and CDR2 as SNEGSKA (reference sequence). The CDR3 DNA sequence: TGCAGTGCTAGACCGACAGGGTCGAACACTGAAGCTTTCTTT. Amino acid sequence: CSARPTGSNTEAFF.

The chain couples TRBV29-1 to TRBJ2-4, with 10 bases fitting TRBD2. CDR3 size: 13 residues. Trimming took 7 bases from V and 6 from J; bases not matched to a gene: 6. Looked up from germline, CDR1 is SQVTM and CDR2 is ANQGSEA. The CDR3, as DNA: TGCAGCGGTCTAGCGGGAGTGCGAAACATTCAGTACTTC. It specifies CSGLAGVRNIQYF.

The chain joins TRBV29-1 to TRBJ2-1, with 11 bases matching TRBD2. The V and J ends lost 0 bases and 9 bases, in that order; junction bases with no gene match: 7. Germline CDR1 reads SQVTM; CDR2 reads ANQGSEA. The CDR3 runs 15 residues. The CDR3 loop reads CSVEDLLAGVPEQFF. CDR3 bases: TGCAGCGTTGAAGATCTACTAGCGGGAGTACCTGAGCAGTTCTTC.

This CDR3 is CSARSVRAYNEQFF. Here the CDR3 DNA reads TGCAGTGCTAGATCTGTCAGGGCCTACAATGAGCAGTTCTTC. J is TRBJ2-1 and V is TRBV20-1, with D perhaps TRBD1 (5 bases). The CDR3 sequence is 14 residues long. CDR1 is DFQATT, CDR2 SNEGSKA, per germline (reference sequence). The V gene lost 2 bases and the J gene lost 2 bases, with 10 bases spanning the gap.

CDR3 loop: CASTGPYEQYF. The CDR3 coding sequence is TGTGCCAGCACCGGACCGTACGAGCAGTACTTC. The genes are TRBV6-5 and TRBJ2-7; D ambiguous. There are 11 residues in the CDR3. The germline V gene has CDR1 MNHEY and CDR2 SVGAGI. The V and J ends lost 7 bases and 4 bases respectively, with 8 bases between them.

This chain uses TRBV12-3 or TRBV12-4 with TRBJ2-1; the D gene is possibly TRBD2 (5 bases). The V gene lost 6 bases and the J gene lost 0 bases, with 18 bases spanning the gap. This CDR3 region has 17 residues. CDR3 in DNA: TGTGCCAGCAGCCCAGAACTAGTCCCCAGCTCCTACAATGAGCAGTTCTTC. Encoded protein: CASSPELVPSSYNEQFF.

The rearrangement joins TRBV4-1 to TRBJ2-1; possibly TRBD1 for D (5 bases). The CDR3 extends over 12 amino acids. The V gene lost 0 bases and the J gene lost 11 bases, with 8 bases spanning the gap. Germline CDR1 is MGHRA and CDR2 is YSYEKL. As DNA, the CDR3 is TGCGCCAGCAGCCAAGAAGGGGAAAAGCAGTTCTTC. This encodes CASSQEGEKQFF.

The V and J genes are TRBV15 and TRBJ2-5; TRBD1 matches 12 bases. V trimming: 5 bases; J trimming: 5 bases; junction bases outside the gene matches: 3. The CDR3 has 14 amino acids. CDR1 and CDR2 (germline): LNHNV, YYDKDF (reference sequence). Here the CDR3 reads CATSGDRGHETQYF. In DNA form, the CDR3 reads TGTGCCACCAGCGGGGACAGGGGGCATGAGACCCAGTACTTC.

The CDR3 DNA sequence: TGCAGCGTTCAGGGTGGAAACGGCTACACCTTC. Translating it yields CSVQGGNGYTF. The J gene is TRBJ1-2, the V gene TRBV29-1; D possibly corresponds to TRBD1 (5 bases). Trimming removed 5 bases from V and 8 bases from J, with 12 bases in between. Per the germline V gene, CDR1 is SQVTM and CDR2 is ANQGSEA. This CDR3 is 11 amino acids long.

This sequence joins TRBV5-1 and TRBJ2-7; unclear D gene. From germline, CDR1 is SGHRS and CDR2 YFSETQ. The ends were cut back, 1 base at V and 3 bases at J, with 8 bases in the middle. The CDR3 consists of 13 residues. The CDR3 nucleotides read TGCGCCAGCAGCTTGAGCAGGTTCTACGAGCAGTACTTC. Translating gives CASSLSRFYEQYF.

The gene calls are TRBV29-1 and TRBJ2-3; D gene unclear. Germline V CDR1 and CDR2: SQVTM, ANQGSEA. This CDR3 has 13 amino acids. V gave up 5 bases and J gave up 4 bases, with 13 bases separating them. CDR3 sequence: CSVLGSIADTQYF. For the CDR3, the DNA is TGCAGCGTTCTAGGGTCAATAGCAGATACGCAGTATTTT.

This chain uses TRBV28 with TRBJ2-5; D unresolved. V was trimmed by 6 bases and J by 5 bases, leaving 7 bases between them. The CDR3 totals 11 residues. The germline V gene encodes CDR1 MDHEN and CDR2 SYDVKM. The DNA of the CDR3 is TGTGCCAGCAGAAATGAGGAGACCCAGTACTTC. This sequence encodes CASRNEETQYF.

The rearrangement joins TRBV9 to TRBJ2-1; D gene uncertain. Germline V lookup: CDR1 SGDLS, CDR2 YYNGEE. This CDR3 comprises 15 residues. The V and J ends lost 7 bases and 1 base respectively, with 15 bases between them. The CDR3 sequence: CASATDLESYNEQFF. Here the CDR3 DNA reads TGTGCCAGCGCGACCGACTTGGAGTCCTACAATGAGCAGTTCTTC.

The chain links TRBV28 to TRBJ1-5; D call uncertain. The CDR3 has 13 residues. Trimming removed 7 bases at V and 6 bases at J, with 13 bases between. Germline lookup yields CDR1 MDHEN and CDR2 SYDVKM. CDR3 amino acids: CASTRRAGQPQHF. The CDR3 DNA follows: TGTGCCAGCACCCGGAGGGCGGGTCAGCCCCAGCATTTT.

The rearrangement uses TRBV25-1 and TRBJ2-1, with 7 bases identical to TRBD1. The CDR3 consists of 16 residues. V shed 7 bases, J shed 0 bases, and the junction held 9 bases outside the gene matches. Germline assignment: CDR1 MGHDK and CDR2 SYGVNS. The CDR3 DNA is TGTGCCAGCATGTTCGGGACAGCCAGCTCCTACAATGAGCAGTTCTTC. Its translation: CASMFGTASSYNEQFF.

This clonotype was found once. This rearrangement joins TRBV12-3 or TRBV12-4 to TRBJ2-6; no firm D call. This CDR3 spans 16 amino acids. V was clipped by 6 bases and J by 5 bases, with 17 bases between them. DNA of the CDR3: TGTGCCAGCAGCCCCTTCAAATCAGCCCGGGCCAACGTCCTGACTTTC. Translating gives CASSPFKSARANVLTF.

The CDR3 DNA reads TGCAGCGTCGGACAGGGAGGTGAAAAACTGTTTTTT. Residues: CSVGQGGEKLFF. This sequence joins TRBV29-1 and TRBJ1-4, with 8 nucleotides matching TRBD1. The V gene end was trimmed by 6 bases and the J gene end by 7 bases; junction bases not matched to a gene: 4. Germline V gene data show CDR1 as SQVTM and CDR2 as ANQGSEA. The CDR3 is made up of 12 amino acids.

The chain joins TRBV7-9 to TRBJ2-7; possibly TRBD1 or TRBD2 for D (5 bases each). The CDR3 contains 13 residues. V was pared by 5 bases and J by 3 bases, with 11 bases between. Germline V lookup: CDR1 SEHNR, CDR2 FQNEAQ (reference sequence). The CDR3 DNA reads TGTGCCAGCAGCCGGGCAGGGAGCTACGAGCAGTACTTC. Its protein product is CASSRAGSYEQYF. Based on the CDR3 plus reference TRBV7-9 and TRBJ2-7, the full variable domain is DTGVSQNPRHKITKRGQNVTFRCDPISEHNRLYWYRQTLGQGPEFLTYFQNEAQLEKSRLLSDRFSAERPKGSFSTLEIQRTEQGDSAMYLCASSRAGSYEQYFGPGTRLTVT.

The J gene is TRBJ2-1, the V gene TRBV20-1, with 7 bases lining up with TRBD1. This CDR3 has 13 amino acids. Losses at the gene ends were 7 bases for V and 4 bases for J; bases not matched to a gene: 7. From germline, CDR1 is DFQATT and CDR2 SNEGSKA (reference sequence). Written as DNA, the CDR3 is TGCAGTGTTACGGGACAGATTTACAATGAGCAGTTCTTC. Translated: CSVTGQIYNEQFF.